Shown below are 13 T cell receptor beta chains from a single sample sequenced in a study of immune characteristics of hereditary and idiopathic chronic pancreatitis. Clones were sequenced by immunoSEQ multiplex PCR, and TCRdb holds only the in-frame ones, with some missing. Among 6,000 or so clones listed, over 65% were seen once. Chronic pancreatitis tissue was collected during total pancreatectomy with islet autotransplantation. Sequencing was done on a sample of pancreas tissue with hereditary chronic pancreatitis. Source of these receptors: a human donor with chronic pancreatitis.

CDR3 sequence reads: CASSLAGRETQYF. DNA for the CDR3: TGTGCCAGCAGCTTAGCCGGGAGAGAGACCCAGTACTTC. The genes are TRBV7-2 and TRBJ2-5, with a possible D match to TRBD2 (6 bases). This CDR3 region has 13 residues. The V end lost 0 bases, the J end lost 4 bases, and 6 bases lay between the germline ends. Looked up from germline, CDR1 is SGHTA and CDR2 is FQGNSA.

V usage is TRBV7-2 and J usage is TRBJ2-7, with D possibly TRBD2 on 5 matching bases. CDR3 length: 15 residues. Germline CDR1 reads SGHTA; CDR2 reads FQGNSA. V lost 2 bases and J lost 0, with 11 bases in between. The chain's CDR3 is CASSLMGSGSYEQYF. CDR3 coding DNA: TGTGCCAGCAGCTTAATGGGCAGCGGCTCCTACGAGCAGTACTTC.

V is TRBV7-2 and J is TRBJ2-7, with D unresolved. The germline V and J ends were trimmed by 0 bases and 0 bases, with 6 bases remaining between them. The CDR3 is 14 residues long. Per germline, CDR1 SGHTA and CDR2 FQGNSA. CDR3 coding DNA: TGTGCCAGCAGCTTAGCGGCCAGCTCCTACGAGCAGTACTTC. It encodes CASSLAASSYEQYF.

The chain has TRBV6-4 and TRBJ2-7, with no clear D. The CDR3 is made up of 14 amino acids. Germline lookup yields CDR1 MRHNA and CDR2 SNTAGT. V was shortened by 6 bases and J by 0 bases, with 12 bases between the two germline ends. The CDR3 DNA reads TGTGCCAGCAGGGCTGATTTTAGCTCCTACGAGCAGTACGTC. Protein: CASRADFSSYEQYV.

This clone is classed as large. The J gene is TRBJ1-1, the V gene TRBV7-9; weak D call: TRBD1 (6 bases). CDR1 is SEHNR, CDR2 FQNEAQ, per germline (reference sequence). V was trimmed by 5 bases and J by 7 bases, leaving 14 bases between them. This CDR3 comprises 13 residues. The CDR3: CASSTTGIGEAFF. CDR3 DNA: TGTGCCAGCAGCACAACAGGGATTGGTGAAGCTTTCTTT.

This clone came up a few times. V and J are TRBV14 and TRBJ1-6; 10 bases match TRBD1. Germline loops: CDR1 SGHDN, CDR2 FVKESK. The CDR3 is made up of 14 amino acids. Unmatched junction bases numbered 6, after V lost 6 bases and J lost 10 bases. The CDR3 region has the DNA TGTGCCAGCAGGTCCTGGGACAGGGGATCACCCCTCCACTTT. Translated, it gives CASRSWDRGSPLHF.

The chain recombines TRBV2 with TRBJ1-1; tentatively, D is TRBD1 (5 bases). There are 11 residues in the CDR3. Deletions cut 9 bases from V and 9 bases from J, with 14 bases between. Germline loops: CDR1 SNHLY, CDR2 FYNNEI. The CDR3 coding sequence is TGTGCCAGTAGTTGGGGGGGGAAAGCTTTCTTT. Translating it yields CASSWGGKAFF. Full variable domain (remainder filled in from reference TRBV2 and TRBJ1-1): EPEVTQTPSHQVTQMGQEVILRCVPISNHLYFYWYRQILGQKVEFLVSFYNNEISEKSEIFDDQFSVERPDGSNFTLKIRSTKLEDSAMYFCASSWGGKAFFGQGTRLTVV.

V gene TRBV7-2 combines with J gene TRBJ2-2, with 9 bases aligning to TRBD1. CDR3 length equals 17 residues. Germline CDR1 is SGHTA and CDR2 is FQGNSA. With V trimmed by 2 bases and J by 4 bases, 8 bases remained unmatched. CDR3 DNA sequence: TGTGCCAGCAGCTTAATCGGGACAGGGCCTTTCACCGGGGAGCTGTTTTTT. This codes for CASSLIGTGPFTGELFF. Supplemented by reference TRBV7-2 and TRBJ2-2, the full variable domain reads GAGVSQSPSNKVTEKGKDVELRCDPISGHTALYWYRQSLGQGLEFLIYFQGNSAPDKSGLPSDRFSAERTGGSVSTLTIQRTQQEDSAVYLCASSLIGTGPFTGELFFGEGSRLTVL.

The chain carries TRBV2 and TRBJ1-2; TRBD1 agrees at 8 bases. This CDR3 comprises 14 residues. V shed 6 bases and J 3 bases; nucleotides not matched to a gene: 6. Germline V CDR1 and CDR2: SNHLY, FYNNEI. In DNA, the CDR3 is TGTGCCAGCAGAGGACAGGGTCTAGACTATGGCTACACCTTC. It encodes CASRGQGLDYGYTF.

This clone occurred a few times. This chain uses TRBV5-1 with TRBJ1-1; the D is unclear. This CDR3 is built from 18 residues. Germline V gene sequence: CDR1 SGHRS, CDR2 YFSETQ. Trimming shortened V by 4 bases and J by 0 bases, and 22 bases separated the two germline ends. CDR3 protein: CASSPGNGKGLMNTEAFF. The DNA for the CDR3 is TGCGCCAGCAGCCCCGGAAACGGAAAGGGCCTCATGAACACTGAAGCTTTCTTT.

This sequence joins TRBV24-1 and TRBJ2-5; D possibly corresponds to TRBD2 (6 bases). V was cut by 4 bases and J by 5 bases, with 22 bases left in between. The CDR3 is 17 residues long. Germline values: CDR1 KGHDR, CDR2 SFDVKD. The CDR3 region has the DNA TGTGCCACCAGTGACCCCCGCGCGGGGCGACATGCGGAGACCCAGTACTTC. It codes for CATSDPRAGRHAETQYF.

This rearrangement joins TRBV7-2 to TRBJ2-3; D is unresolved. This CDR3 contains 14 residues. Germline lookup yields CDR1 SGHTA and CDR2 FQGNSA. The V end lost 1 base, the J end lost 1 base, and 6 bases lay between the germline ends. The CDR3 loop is CASSLGYGTDTQYF. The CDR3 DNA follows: TGTGCCAGCAGCTTAGGGTACGGCACAGATACGCAGTATTTT.

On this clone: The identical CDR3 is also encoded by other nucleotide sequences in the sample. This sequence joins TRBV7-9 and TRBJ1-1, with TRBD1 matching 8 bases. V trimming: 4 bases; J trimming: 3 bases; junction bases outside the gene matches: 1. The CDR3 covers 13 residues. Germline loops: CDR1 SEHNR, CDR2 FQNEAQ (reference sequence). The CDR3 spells CASSSQGDTEAFF. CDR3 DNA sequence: TGTGCCAGCAGCTCACAGGGGGACACTGAAGCTTTCTTT. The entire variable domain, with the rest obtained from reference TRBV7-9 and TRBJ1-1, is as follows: DTGVSQNPRHKITKRGQNVTFRCDPISEHNRLYWYRQTLGQGPEFLTYFQNEAQLEKSRLLSDRFSAERPKGSFSTLEIQRTEQGDSAMYLCASSSQGDTEAFFGQGTRLTVV.